Listed here are 20 T cell receptor beta chains from one sample, sequenced in a study of shared clonotypes between healthy human individuals. Clones were read by immunoSEQ multiplex PCR, and TCRdb kept only the in-frame ones, dropping some. The data show about 1.1 million clones, around three quarters seen once. Sequencing was done on a sample of memory CD4+ T cells from PBMCs. The subset is: CD45RA-negative fraction. The receptors were sampled from a man aged 18 to 29 in good health. Some clones in this sample may be carry-over from other donors' samples.

The chain has TRBV28 and TRBJ1-6; maybe TRBD1 (5 bases). This CDR3 is 15 amino acids long. The V and J ends lost 6 bases and 3 bases respectively, with 12 bases between them. Germline CDR1 is MDHEN and CDR2 is SYDVKM. The CDR3 sequence is CASRGRDGYNSPLHF. The CDR3 region has the DNA TGTGCCAGCAGGGGAAGGGACGGCTATAATTCACCCCTCCACTTT.

V usage is TRBV5-6 and J usage is TRBJ1-2; the D gene is possibly TRBD1 (6 bases). Per germline, CDR1 SGHDT and CDR2 YYEEEE. Trimming pared 2 bases from V and 4 bases from J, leaving 15 bases between. CDR3 length equals 15 residues. The chain's CDR3 is CASSLPGAGGYGYTF. CDR3 coding DNA: TGTGCCAGCAGCTTACCGGGGGCAGGCGGCTATGGCTACACCTTC.

The CDR3: CASSSSPGQATEAFF. CDR3 nucleotide sequence: TGTGCCAGCAGCTCTAGTCCGGGACAGGCCACCGAAGCTTTCTTT. This rearrangement joins TRBV7-2 to TRBJ1-1; TRBD1 agrees at 8 bases. The J segment lost 8 bases and the V segment lost 4 bases, leaving 12 bases of the junction unmatched. The germline V gene has CDR1 SGHTA and CDR2 FQGNSA. There are 15 residues in the CDR3.

This clone was recorded a few times. Other DNA sequences in the same sample also yield this CDR3. This chain uses TRBV18 with TRBJ1-2, with 9 nucleotides matching TRBD1. J was trimmed by 4 bases and V by 0 bases; bases with no gene match: 0. The CDR3 has 14 amino acids. Per the germline V gene, CDR1 is KGHSH and CDR2 is LQKENI. The CDR3 region is CASSPPDRGYGYTF. Here the CDR3 DNA reads TGTGCCAGCTCACCACCGGACAGGGGCTATGGCTACACCTTC. Filled out from reference TRBV18 and TRBJ1-2, the complete variable domain reads NAGVMQNPRHLVRRRGQEARLRCSPMKGHSHVYWYRQLPEEGLKFMVYLQKENIIDESGMPKERFSAEFPKEGPSILRIQQVVRGDSAAYFCASSPPDRGYGYTFGSGTRLTVV.

The chain uses TRBV28 and TRBJ2-7, with TRBD1 identical over 8 bases. The CDR3 has 14 residues. Germline loops: CDR1 MDHEN, CDR2 SYDVKM. Trimming took 6 bases from V and 2 from J; bases not matched to a gene: 6. CDR3 DNA sequence: TGTGCCAGCAGACCAACAGGGGGAGCCTACGAGCAGTACTTC. It is translated as CASRPTGGAYEQYF.

About this clone itself: The same CDR3 arises from other DNA sequences in this sample as well. The chain combines TRBV20-1 with TRBJ1-2; D is unclear. CDR1 is DFQATT and CDR2 is SNEGSKA in the germline V gene (reference sequence). This CDR3 spans 11 amino acids. V shed 5 bases and J shed 3 bases, with 7 bases lying between them. CDR3 nucleotide sequence: TGCAGTGCTGGAGCGGACTATGGCTACACCTTC. Its protein product is CSAGADYGYTF.

This chain joins TRBV19 and TRBJ1-2; maybe TRBD1 (6 bases). The CDR3 extends over 15 amino acids. Germline V gives CDR1 LNHDA, CDR2 SQIVND (reference sequence). V was clipped by 3 bases and J by 2 bases, with 13 bases between them. The chain's CDR3 is CASSISPGENYGYTF. The CDR3 nucleotides read TGTGCCAGTAGTATTTCTCCAGGGGAGAACTATGGCTACACCTTC.

The rearrangement joins TRBV29-1 to TRBJ1-2; no clear D gene. The length of the CDR3 is 14 residues. Looked up from germline, CDR1 is SQVTM and CDR2 is ANQGSEA. V was clipped by 0 bases and J by 4 bases, with 12 bases between them. As DNA, the CDR3 is TGCAGCGTTGAAGAAGGACGGACTGTCTATGGCTACACCTTC. Its protein product is CSVEEGRTVYGYTF.

This clone was counted once. The V gene is TRBV7-8, the J gene TRBJ2-1; D ambiguous. Between the trimmed V and J ends, which lost 5 bases and 7 bases, there was a span of 15 bases. CDR3 length: 14 amino acids. Germline V gene data show CDR1 as SGHVS and CDR2 as FQNEAQ. As DNA, the CDR3 is TGTGCCAGCAGCCCTAGGTTTACGCGGAATGAGCAGTTCTTC. Translating it yields CASSPRFTRNEQFF. Combining the CDR3 with reference TRBV7-8 and TRBJ2-1 gives the whole variable domain GAGVSQSPRYKVAKRGQDVALRCDPISGHVSLFWYQQALGQGPEFLTYFQNEAQLDKSGLPSDRFFAERPEGSVSTLKIQRTQQEDSAVYLCASSPRFTRNEQFFGPGTRLTVL.

The gene calls are TRBV7-6 and TRBJ2-7; 15 bases align to TRBD2. The CDR3 contains 19 residues. Germline-derived CDR1 and CDR2 are SGHVS and FNYEAQ. With V trimmed by 5 bases and J by 4 bases, 15 bases remained unmatched. As DNA, the CDR3 is TGTGCCAGCAGCACAAAGGGACTAGCGGGAGGACGAATAAAATACGAGCAGTACTTC. Amino acids: CASSTKGLAGGRIKYEQYF.

In this sample, this clone turned up once. The chain joins TRBV7-8 to TRBJ1-5; 9 bases agree with TRBD1. Germline CDR1 SGHVS, CDR2 FQNEAQ. The J segment lost 10 bases and the V segment lost 6 bases, leaving 10 bases of the junction unmatched. The CDR3 is 14 amino acids. CDR3 sequence: CASSTGTGWGPQHF. The CDR3 DNA sequence: TGTGCCAGCAGTACCGGGACAGGGTGGGGACCCCAGCATTTT.

This chain uses TRBV5-8 with TRBJ1-1, with D possibly being TRBD1 (6 bases). V lost 6 bases and J 5 bases, leaving 17 bases between the germline ends. CDR1 and CDR2 from the germline V gene are SGHTS and YDEGEE. The length of the CDR3 is 14 residues. The CDR3 coding sequence is TGTGCCAGCACCCTAGGCGGGGGCAAAACTGAAGCTTTCTTT. Residues: CASTLGGGKTEAFF.

The rearrangement links TRBV2 to TRBJ1-2; possible D gene TRBD1, 6 bases. V was shortened by 3 bases and J by 6 bases, with 23 bases between the two germline ends. There are 17 residues in the CDR3. Per the germline V gene, CDR1 is SNHLY and CDR2 is FYNNEI. For the CDR3, the DNA is TGTGCCAGCAGTGAGAGGGGAAGTGGTAATTGGGGGCATGGCTACACCTTC. Amino acids: CASSERGSGNWGHGYTF.

This chain links TRBV5-1 with TRBJ2-7, with TRBD2 matching 13 bases. This CDR3 region has 16 residues. V shed 3 bases, J shed 4 bases, and the junction held 7 bases outside the gene matches. Germline V CDR1 and CDR2: SGHRS, YFSETQ. The CDR3 sequence is CASSSTTSGRIYEQYF. CDR3 nucleotide sequence: TGCGCCAGCAGCTCTACGACTAGCGGGAGGATTTACGAGCAGTACTTC. Full variable domain (missing parts from reference TRBV5-1 and TRBJ2-7): KAGVTQTPRYLIKTRGQQVTLSCSPISGHRSVSWYQQTPGQGLQFLFEYFSETQRNKGNFPGRFSGRQFSNSRSEMNVSTLELGDSALYLCASSSTTSGRIYEQYFGPGTRLTVT.

V gene TRBV30 combines with J gene TRBJ2-3, with D possibly TRBD2 on 5 matching bases. This CDR3 region has 16 residues. Trimming stripped 3 bases from V and 6 bases from J, with 22 bases between. From germline, CDR1 is GTSNPN and CDR2 SVGIG (reference sequence). The CDR3 DNA follows: TGTGCCTGGAGACCCCCCCTAGCCCGATCTTGGGATACGCAGTATTTT. Amino acids: CAWRPPLARSWDTQYF.

This chain uses TRBV6-1 with TRBJ2-2; no clear D. Trimming removed 7 bases at V and 6 bases at J, with 12 bases between. Germline assignment: CDR1 MNHNS and CDR2 SASEGT. The CDR3 totals 13 residues. CDR3 amino acids: CASIDHFAGELFF. As DNA, the CDR3 is TGTGCCAGCATTGACCACTTCGCCGGGGAGCTGTTTTTT.

The chain uses TRBV18 and TRBJ2-3, with a tentative D call TRBD2 (5 bases). V was clipped by 5 bases and J by 0 bases, with 12 bases between them. In germline, CDR1 is KGHSH, CDR2 LQKENI. This CDR3 spans 15 amino acids. CDR3 protein: CASSNLATSTDTQYF. In DNA, the CDR3 is TGTGCCAGCTCAAACCTAGCAACTAGCACAGATACGCAGTATTTT.

This rearrangement joins TRBV25-1 to TRBJ2-2; the D gene is possibly TRBD1 (5 bases). The CDR3 contains 13 residues. Germline loops: CDR1 MGHDK, CDR2 SYGVNS. Trimming took off 6 bases at V and 5 bases at J, with 10 bases between the two ends. As DNA, the CDR3 is TGTGCCAGCAGCCTTCCAGGGACCGGGGAGCTGTTTTTT. Residues: CASSLPGTGELFF. Full variable domain (remainder filled in from reference TRBV25-1 and TRBJ2-2): EADIYQTPRYLVIGTGKKITLECSQTMGHDKMYWYQQDPGMELHLIHYSYGVNSTEKGDLSSESTVSRIRTEHFPLTLESARPSHTSQYLCASSLPGTGELFFGEGSRLTVL.

Turning to this clone: Other nucleotide sequences in the sample specify the same CDR3. The chain employs TRBV28 and TRBJ2-2; 15 nucleotides agree with TRBD2. The germline V gene encodes CDR1 MDHEN and CDR2 SYDVKM. This CDR3 contains 17 residues. V lost 2 bases and J lost 6; bases outside the gene matches: 4. The CDR3 DNA is TGTGCCAGCAGTTTAGGACTAGCGGGAGGGCCCCCCGGGGAGCTGTTTTTT. Protein product: CASSLGLAGGPPGELFF.

For the CDR3, the DNA is TGTGCCAGTACGACTAGCGGAGCAAATGAGCAGTTCTTC. This gives the protein CASTTSGANEQFF. This chain joins TRBV6-1 and TRBJ2-1; the match to TRBD2 covers 9 bases. The CDR3 spans 13 residues. Trimming at V came to 9 bases and at J to 7 bases, leaving 7 bases not matched to a gene. Germline-derived CDR1 and CDR2 are MNHNS and SASEGT.